This T cell receptor (beta chain) is from a study of T-cell memory formation after mild COVID-19. Study in general: TCR clustering was largely donor specific.

In TCRdb, the 5' RACE reads were re-called with MiXCR into one record per CDR3 protein. This sample has 250,000 or so distinct CDR3 sequences; approximately 19% occur once, and the top ten carry about 23%. Study-level results: A balance of CD4 and CD8 characterized clones contracting day 15 to 85, whereas later expanders leaned CD4+. Second-wave clones peaking on day 37 lacked confirmed SARS-CoV-2 specificity. Pre-infection memory already had some responding clones, implying cross-reactive memory joined.

CDR3 size: 15 residues. V lost 4 bases and J lost 1, with 12 bases in between. The V gene's germline CDR1 is SGHRS and CDR2 YFSETQ. This clonotype came up many times. What it recognizes is unknown. Sequenced input: PBMCs or a T cell subset sorted from them (not recorded which). The clonotype was recovered from a man younger than 35 who had mild COVID-19 (a few samples of this study predate the infection). Cell type and time point are not known. This chain joins TRBV5-1 and TRBJ1-5; D possibly corresponds to TRBD1 (5 bases). In nucleotides, the CDR3 is TGCGCCAGCAGCGCGTTTTGGGGCAGCAATCAGCCCCAGCATTTT. Amino acid sequence: CASSAFWGSNQPQHF.